The 25 T cell receptor beta chains below come from one sample, sequenced in a study of beta chain features in type 1 diabetes. Study observations and caveats: Shortening of TCRB CDR3s, moderate but significant, appeared in all four CD4+ subsets of Type 1 diabetes patients.

Expressed TCRB transcripts got sequenced, as all isolated RNA was reverse transcribed. Here immunoSEQ multiplex PCR was the method, and the copy in TCRdb shows in-frame clones only, minus some. The sample shows 150,000 to 200,000 clones, 63% of them seen only once. Their target antigens are unknown. The material sequenced was naive CD4+ T cells from blood. The receptors derive from a man aged 30 to 39 with type 1 diabetes.

This rearrangement joins TRBV29-1 to TRBJ1-4, with a possible D match to TRBD1 (5 bases). CDR1 and CDR2 (germline): SQVTM, ANQGSEA. Trimming removed 4 bases at V and 7 bases at J, with 13 bases between. The CDR3 has 13 residues. The CDR3 nucleotides read TGCAGCGTTGTAGTAAGGGGCGGTGAAAAACTGTTTTTT. As protein: CSVVVRGGEKLFF.

This clone was observed a handful of times. The chain is built from TRBV7-8 and TRBJ2-7; tentative D call: TRBD1 (6 bases). In germline, CDR1 is SGHVS, CDR2 FQNEAQ. V shed 4 bases and J shed 4 bases, with 17 bases lying between them. CDR3 length: 15 amino acids. DNA of the CDR3: TGTGCCAGCAGCTCCCCCACAGGGCTAAGTTACGAGCAGTACTTC. As protein: CASSSPTGLSYEQYF.

This clone was counted only a few times. The V gene is TRBV29-1, the J gene TRBJ2-4; D remains ambiguous. CDR1 is SQVTM and CDR2 is ANQGSEA in the germline V gene. This CDR3 has 11 amino acids. Trimming removed 3 bases at V and 6 bases at J, with 6 bases between. The DNA of the CDR3 is TGCAGCGTTGAGTCTGGAAACATTCAGTACTTC. Translating it yields CSVESGNIQYF.

There are a few counts of this clone. The V and J genes are TRBV20-1 and TRBJ2-3; D gene uncertain. Deletions cut 7 bases from V and 0 bases from J, with 5 bases between. This CDR3 comprises 11 residues. CDR1 and CDR2 from the germline V gene are DFQATT and SNEGSKA (reference sequence). As DNA, the CDR3 is TGCAGTGTAAAGAGCACAGATACGCAGTATTTT. This codes for CSVKSTDTQYF.

In its sample, this clone was seen a few times. The rearrangement uses TRBV30 and TRBJ1-5; D is undetermined. The CDR3 runs 15 residues. Trimming took off 1 base at V and 3 bases at J, with 13 bases between the two ends. Germline lookup yields CDR1 GTSNPN and CDR2 SVGIG (reference sequence). The CDR3 loop reads CAWSGGGSNNQPQHF. DNA of the CDR3: TGTGCCTGGAGTGGTGGAGGGAGTAACAATCAGCCCCAGCATTTT.

This chain uses TRBV19 with TRBJ2-1; D unresolved. The CDR3 totals 14 residues. The V end lost 4 bases, the J end lost 3 bases, and 10 bases lay between the germline ends. Germline values: CDR1 LNHDA, CDR2 SQIVND (reference sequence). This CDR3 reads CASSTSTLYNEQFF. The CDR3 coding sequence is TGTGCCAGTAGTACCTCGACACTCTACAATGAGCAGTTCTTC.

The V and J genes are TRBV6-5 and TRBJ2-5, with D unresolved. Germline CDR1 and CDR2: MNHEY and SVGAGI. Between the trimmed V and J ends, which lost 6 bases and 2 bases, there was a span of 10 bases. CDR3 size: 13 residues. CDR3 DNA sequence: TGTGCCAGCAGCCGGTGGTTACAAGAGACCCAGTACTTC. Its protein is CASSRWLQETQYF.

The CDR3 region is CATSRQYSYEQYF. The CDR3 DNA reads TGTGCCACCAGCAGACAATACTCCTACGAGCAGTACTTC. The rearrangement joins TRBV15 to TRBJ2-7; D remains ambiguous. The CDR3 has 13 residues. V dropped 2 bases and J dropped 0 bases, with 5 bases sitting between them. Germline CDR1 is LNHNV and CDR2 is YYDKDF (reference sequence).

This chain connects TRBV18 to TRBJ2-3; D call uncertain. This CDR3 spans 13 amino acids. The V end lost 2 bases, the J end lost 0 bases, and 3 bases lay between the germline ends. Germline CDR1 is KGHSH and CDR2 is LQKENI. The CDR3 region has the DNA TGTGCCAGCTCACCAGGCAGCACAGATACGCAGTATTTT. Translation gives CASSPGSTDTQYF.

This chain links TRBV30 with TRBJ1-3; D is unresolved. Germline V CDR1 and CDR2: GTSNPN, SVGIG (reference sequence). V lost 4 bases to trimming and J lost 0 bases, with 7 bases between them. CDR3 length: 13 residues. In nucleotides, the CDR3 is TGTGCCTGGACGACACTCTCTGGAAACACCATATATTTT. This sequence encodes CAWTTLSGNTIYF.

This clone was counted a few times. V usage is TRBV19 and J usage is TRBJ2-7, with 10 bases matching TRBD1. CDR1 and CDR2 (germline): LNHDA, SQIVND (reference sequence). Germline trimming cut 4 bases from V and 4 bases from J; bases unmatched to any gene: 4. The CDR3 contains 14 residues. For the CDR3, the DNA is TGTGCCAGTAGTAACCGGGACAGGGGATACGAGCAGTACTTC. Protein sequence: CASSNRDRGYEQYF.

The genes are TRBV7-9 and TRBJ2-5, with D possibly TRBD2 on 5 matching bases. Trimming cost V 4 bases and J 1 base, with 10 bases left between them. Germline-derived CDR1 and CDR2 are SEHNR and FQNEAQ (reference sequence). This CDR3 comprises 14 residues. CDR3 bases: TGTGCCAGCAGCTGGGCGGGCTTCCAAGAGACCCAGTACTTC. It translates to CASSWAGFQETQYF.

The table lists this clone with a few counts. The J gene is TRBJ2-3, the V gene TRBV20-1, with D unresolved. Germline CDR1 DFQATT, CDR2 SNEGSKA (reference sequence). V was cut by 6 bases and J by 10 bases, with 14 bases left in between. This CDR3 is 11 amino acids long. CDR3 DNA sequence: TGCAGTGCCTCGGCCTCTCAGGCGCAGTATTTT. It encodes CSASASQAQYF.

This clone was detected only a few times. This chain links TRBV29-1 with TRBJ2-7; 8 positions agree with TRBD1. This CDR3 region has 15 residues. With V trimmed by 0 bases and J by 4 bases, 8 bases remained unmatched. CDR1 SQVTM and CDR2 ANQGSEA come from the germline V gene. The CDR3 sequence: CSVEEGYRDRYEQYF. The DNA of the CDR3 is TGCAGCGTTGAAGAAGGGTACCGGGACAGGTACGAGCAGTACTTC.

V usage is TRBV7-9 and J usage is TRBJ2-7; the match to TRBD1 covers 7 bases. The CDR3 extends over 14 amino acids. Germline V gene lookup returns CDR1 SEHNR and CDR2 FQNEAQ (reference sequence). J lost 6 bases, V lost 2 bases, and 7 bases had no gene match. The chain's CDR3 is CASSLSGQAFEQYF. For the CDR3, the DNA is TGTGCCAGCAGCTTAAGTGGACAGGCCTTCGAGCAGTACTTC.

The rearrangement links TRBV29-1 to TRBJ2-7, with D perhaps matching TRBD1 (5 bases). Germline V gives CDR1 SQVTM, CDR2 ANQGSEA. With 4 bases removed from V and 2 bases from J, the gap between germline ends came to 12 bases. The length of the CDR3 is 13 residues. The CDR3 region has the DNA TGCAGCGTTGGGGCAGGGATGACCTACGAGCAGTACTTC. Translated, it gives CSVGAGMTYEQYF.

The chain recombines TRBV7-2 with TRBJ2-1, with D unclear. Trimming removed 5 bases at V and 0 bases at J, with 11 bases between. CDR1 is SGHTA and CDR2 is FQGNSA in the germline V gene. The CDR3 runs to 15 residues. The CDR3 loop is CASSDTVNSYNEQFF. The CDR3 DNA sequence: TGTGCCAGCAGCGATACAGTGAACTCCTACAATGAGCAGTTCTTC.

The chain is built from TRBV2 and TRBJ2-5; D could derive from TRBD1 or TRBD2 (6 bases each). The germline V gene encodes CDR1 SNHLY and CDR2 FYNNEI. With 7 bases removed from V and 5 bases from J, the gap between germline ends came to 20 bases. There are 15 residues in the CDR3. The CDR3 DNA reads TGTGCCAGCACCCTCCGGGGGCAGGTTGGTGAGACCCAGTACTTC. Translation: CASTLRGQVGETQYF.

The CDR3 here is CASLGQGSTQYF. CDR3 bases: TGTGCCAGCTTGGGACAGGGGAGCACCCAGTACTTC. The chain combines TRBV7-2 with TRBJ2-5; TRBD1 matches 10 bases. The V gene end was trimmed by 8 bases and the J gene end by 8 bases; junction bases not matched to a gene: 5. This CDR3 has 12 amino acids. Germline CDR1 and CDR2: SGHTA and FQGNSA.

The chain has TRBV28 and TRBJ2-3; D is uncertain. V gave up 10 bases and J gave up 2 bases, with 19 bases separating them. Germline CDR1 and CDR2: MDHEN and SYDVKM. This CDR3 spans 15 amino acids. CDR3 sequence: CAIGYTSFSTDTQYF. The CDR3 DNA sequence: TGTGCCATTGGATACACGTCCTTTTCCACAGATACGCAGTATTTT.

The rearrangement joins TRBV10-3 to TRBJ1-4; 7 bases agree with TRBD1. The CDR3 loop spans 14 amino acids. Looked up from germline, CDR1 is ENHRY and CDR2 is SYGVKD. After removal of 6 bases from V and 8 bases from J, the junction contained 9 bases not matched to a gene. The CDR3 DNA follows: TGTGCCATCAGCCGTACAGGGGATGAGGAAAAACTGTTTTTT. It translates to CAISRTGDEEKLFF.

The sample holds one count of this clone. V and J are TRBV30 and TRBJ1-2; D is uncertain. With 5 bases removed from V and 3 bases from J, the gap between germline ends came to 13 bases. Germline CDR1 is GTSNPN and CDR2 is SVGIG (reference sequence). The CDR3 totals 13 residues. The CDR3 reads CAWAPMRDYGYTF. The CDR3 DNA reads TGTGCCTGGGCCCCGATGAGGGACTATGGCTACACCTTC. The whole variable domain, filled in from reference TRBV30 and TRBJ1-2, reads SQTIHQWPATLVQPVGSPLSLECTVEGTSNPNLYWYRQAAGRGLQLLFYSVGIGQISSEVPQNLSASRPQDRQFILSSKKLLLSDSGFYLCAWAPMRDYGYTFGSGTRLTVV.

V gene TRBV4-3 combines with J gene TRBJ1-6; unclear D gene. The CDR3 is 15 amino acids. V lost 3 bases, J lost 7 bases, and 13 bases lay in between. Germline V gives CDR1 LGHNA, CDR2 YSLEER. The CDR3 reads CASSQRARSNSPLHF. For the CDR3, the DNA is TGCGCCAGCAGCCAGAGAGCGAGGTCCAATTCACCCCTCCACTTT.

This chain links TRBV11-2 with TRBJ2-1, with unresolved D. The V end lost 7 bases, the J end lost 1 base, and 11 bases lay between the germline ends. The CDR3 loop spans 14 amino acids. Germline CDR1 is SGHAT and CDR2 is FQNNGV. CDR3 nucleotides: TGTGCCAGCATTCCCGGTTATTCCTACAATGAGCAGTTCTTC. Protein sequence: CASIPGYSYNEQFF.

In nucleotides, the CDR3 is TGCGCCAGCAGCCAAGAAGCTAGCACAGATACGCAGTATTTT. Translating it yields CASSQEASTDTQYF. The chain carries TRBV4-3 and TRBJ2-3; D is uncertain. Germline V gene lookup returns CDR1 LGHNA and CDR2 YSLEER. V lost 0 bases and J 0 bases, leaving 4 bases between the germline ends. This CDR3 has 14 amino acids.